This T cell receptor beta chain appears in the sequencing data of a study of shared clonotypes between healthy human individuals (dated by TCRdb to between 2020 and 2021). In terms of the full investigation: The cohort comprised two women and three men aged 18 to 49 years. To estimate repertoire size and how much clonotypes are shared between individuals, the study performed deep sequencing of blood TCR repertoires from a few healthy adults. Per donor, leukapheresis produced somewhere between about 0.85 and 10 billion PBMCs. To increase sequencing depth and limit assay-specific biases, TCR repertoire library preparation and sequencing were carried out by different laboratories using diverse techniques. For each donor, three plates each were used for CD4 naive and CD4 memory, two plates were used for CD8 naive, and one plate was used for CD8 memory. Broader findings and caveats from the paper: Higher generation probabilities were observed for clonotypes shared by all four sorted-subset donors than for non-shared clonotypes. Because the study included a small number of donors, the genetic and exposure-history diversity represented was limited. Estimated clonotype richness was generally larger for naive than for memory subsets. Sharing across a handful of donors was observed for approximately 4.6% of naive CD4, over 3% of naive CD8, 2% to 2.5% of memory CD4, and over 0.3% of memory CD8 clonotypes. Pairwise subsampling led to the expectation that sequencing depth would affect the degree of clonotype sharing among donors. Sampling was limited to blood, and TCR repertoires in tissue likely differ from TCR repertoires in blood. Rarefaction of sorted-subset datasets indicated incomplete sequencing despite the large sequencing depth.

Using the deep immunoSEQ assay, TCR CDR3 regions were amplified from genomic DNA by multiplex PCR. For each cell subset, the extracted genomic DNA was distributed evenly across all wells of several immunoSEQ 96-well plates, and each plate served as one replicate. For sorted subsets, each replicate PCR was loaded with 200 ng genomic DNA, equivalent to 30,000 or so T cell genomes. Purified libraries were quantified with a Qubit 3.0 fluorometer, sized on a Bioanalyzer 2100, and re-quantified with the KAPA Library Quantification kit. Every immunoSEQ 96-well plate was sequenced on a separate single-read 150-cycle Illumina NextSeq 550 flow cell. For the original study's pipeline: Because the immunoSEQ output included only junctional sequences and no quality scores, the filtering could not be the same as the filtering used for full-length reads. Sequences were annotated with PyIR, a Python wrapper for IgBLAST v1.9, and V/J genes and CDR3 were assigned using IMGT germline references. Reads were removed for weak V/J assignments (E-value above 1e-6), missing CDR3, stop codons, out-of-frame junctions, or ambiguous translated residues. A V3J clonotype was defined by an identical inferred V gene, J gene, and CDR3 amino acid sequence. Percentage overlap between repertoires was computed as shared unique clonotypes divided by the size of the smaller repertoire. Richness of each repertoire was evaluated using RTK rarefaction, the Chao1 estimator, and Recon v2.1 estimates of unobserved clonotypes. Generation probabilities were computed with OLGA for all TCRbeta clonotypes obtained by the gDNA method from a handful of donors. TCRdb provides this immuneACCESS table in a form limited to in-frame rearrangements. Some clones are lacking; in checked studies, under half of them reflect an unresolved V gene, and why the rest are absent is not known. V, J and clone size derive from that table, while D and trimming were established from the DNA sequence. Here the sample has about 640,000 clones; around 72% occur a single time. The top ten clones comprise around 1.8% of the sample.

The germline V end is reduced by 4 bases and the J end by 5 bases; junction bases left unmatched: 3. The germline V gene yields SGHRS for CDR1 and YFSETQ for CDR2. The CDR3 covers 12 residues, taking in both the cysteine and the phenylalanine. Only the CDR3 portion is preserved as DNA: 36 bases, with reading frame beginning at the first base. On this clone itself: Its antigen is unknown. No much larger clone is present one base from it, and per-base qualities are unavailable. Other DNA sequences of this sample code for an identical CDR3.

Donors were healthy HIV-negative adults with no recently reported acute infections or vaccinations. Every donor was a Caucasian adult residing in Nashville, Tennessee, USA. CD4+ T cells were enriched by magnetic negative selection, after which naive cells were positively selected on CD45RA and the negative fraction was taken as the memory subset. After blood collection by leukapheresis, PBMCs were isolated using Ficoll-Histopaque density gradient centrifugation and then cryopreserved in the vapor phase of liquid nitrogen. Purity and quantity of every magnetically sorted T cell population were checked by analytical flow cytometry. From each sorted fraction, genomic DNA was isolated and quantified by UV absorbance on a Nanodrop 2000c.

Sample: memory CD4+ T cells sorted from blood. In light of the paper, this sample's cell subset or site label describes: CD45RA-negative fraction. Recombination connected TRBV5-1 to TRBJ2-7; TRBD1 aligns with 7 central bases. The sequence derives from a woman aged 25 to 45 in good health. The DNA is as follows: TGCGCCAGCAGCGGTACAGGGGACGAGCAGTACTTC. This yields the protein CASSGTGDEQYF. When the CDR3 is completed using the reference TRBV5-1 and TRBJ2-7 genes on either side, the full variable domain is KAGVTQTPRYLIKTRGQQVTLSCSPISGHRSVSWYQQTPGQGLQFLFEYFSETQRNKGNFPGRFSGRQFSNSRSEMNVSTLELGDSALYLCASSGTGDEQYFGPGTRLTVT.